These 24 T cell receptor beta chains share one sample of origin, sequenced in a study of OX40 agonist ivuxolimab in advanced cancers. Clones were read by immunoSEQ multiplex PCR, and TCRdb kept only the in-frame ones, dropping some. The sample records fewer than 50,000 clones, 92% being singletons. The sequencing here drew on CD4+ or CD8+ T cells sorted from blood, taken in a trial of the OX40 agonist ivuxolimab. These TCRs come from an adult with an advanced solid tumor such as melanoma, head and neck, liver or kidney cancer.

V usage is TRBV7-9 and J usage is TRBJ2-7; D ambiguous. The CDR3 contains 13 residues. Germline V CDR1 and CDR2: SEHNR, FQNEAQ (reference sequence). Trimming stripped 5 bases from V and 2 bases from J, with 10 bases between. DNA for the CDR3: TGTGCCAGCAGCGCTCGACAAGCCTACGAGCAGTACTTC. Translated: CASSARQAYEQYF.

The CDR3 region is CASSTLYRSVDEQFF. The CDR3 DNA follows: TGTGCCAGCTCGACCCTTTACAGGTCCGTGGATGAGCAGTTCTTC. The chain employs TRBV5-5 and TRBJ2-1, with D possibly TRBD1 on 5 matching bases. Per the germline V gene, CDR1 is SGHKS and CDR2 is YYEKEE (reference sequence). The CDR3 loop spans 15 amino acids. V gave up 7 bases and J gave up 8 bases, with 22 bases separating them.

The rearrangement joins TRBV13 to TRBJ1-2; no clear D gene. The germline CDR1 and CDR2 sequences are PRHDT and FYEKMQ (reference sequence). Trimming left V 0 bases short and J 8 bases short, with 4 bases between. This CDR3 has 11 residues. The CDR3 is CASSLGLGYTF. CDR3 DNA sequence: TGTGCCAGCAGCTTAGGTCTAGGCTACACCTTC.

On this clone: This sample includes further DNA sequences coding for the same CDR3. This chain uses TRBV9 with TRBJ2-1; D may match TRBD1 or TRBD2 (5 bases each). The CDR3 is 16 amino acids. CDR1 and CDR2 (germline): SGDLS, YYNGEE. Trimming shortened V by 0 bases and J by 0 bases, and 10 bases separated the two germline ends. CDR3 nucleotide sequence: TGTGCCAGCAGCGTAGCGGGGACCAGCTCCTACAATGAGCAGTTCTTC. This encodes CASSVAGTSSYNEQFF.

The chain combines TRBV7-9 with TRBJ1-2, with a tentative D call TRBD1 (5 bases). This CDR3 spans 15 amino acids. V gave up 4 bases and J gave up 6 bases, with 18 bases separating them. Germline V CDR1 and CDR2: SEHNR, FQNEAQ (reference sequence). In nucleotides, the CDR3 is TGTGCCAGCAGCTCACCCATCAGGGATTCCCATGGCTACACCTTC. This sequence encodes CASSSPIRDSHGYTF.

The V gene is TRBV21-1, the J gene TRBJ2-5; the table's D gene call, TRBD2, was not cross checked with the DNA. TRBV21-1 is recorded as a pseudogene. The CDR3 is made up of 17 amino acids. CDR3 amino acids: CASSPGGRIGYQETQYF. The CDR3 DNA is TGTGCCAGCAGCCCCGGGGGACGGATAGGCTACCAAGAGACCCAGTACTTC.

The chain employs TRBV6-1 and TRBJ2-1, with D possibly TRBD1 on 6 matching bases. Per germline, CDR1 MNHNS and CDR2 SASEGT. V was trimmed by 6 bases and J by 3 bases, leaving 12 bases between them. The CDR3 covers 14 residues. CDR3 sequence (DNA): TGTGCCAGCAGCCGGGACAACCGCTACAATGAGCAGTTCTTC. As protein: CASSRDNRYNEQFF.

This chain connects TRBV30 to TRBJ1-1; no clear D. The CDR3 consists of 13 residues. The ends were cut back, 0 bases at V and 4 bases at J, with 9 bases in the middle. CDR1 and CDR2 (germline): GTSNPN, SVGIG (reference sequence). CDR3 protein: CAWSVGPGTEAFF. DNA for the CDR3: TGTGCCTGGAGTGTGGGCCCAGGCACTGAAGCTTTCTTT.

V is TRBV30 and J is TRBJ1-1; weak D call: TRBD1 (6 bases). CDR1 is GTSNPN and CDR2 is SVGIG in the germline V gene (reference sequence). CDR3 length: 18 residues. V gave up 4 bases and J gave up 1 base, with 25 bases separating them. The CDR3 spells CAWTGEPRWLSRNTEAFF. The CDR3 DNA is TGTGCCTGGACAGGGGAGCCGAGGTGGTTATCTAGGAACACTGAAGCTTTCTTT. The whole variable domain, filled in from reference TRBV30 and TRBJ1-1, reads SQTIHQWPATLVQPVGSPLSLECTVEGTSNPNLYWYRQAAGRGLQLLFYSVGIGQISSEVPQNLSASRPQDRQFILSSKKLLLSDSGFYLCAWTGEPRWLSRNTEAFFGQGTRLTVV.

CDR3 sequence reads: CASSTWNSGGEQFF. In nucleotides, the CDR3 is TGTGCCAGCAGTACCTGGAATAGCGGGGGTGAGCAGTTCTTC. The chain has TRBV6-1 and TRBJ2-1, with 9 bases identical to TRBD2. This CDR3 is built from 14 residues. Germline CDR1 and CDR2: MNHNS and SASEGT. Trimming removed 5 bases from V and 9 bases from J; junction bases left unmatched: 8.

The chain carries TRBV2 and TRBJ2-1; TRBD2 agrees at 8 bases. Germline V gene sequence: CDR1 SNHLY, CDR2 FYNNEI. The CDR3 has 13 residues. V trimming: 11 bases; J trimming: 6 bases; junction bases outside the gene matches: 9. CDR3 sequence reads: CAGASGSGNEQFF. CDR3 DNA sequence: TGTGCCGGCGCGAGCGGGAGTGGCAATGAGCAGTTCTTC.

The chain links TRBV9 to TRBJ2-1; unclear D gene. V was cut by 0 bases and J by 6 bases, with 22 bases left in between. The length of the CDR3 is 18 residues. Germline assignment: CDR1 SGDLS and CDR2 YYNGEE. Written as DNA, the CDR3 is TGTGCCAGCAGCGTAGCTTATTTCGGGCTAGAGATGATCAATGAGCAGTTCTTC. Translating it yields CASSVAYFGLEMINEQFF.

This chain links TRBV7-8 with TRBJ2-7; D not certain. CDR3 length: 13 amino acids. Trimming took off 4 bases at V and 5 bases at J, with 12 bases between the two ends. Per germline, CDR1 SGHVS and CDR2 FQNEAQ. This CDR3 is CASSSKGRNEQYF. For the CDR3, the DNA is TGTGCCAGCAGCTCAAAAGGACGAAACGAGCAGTACTTC.

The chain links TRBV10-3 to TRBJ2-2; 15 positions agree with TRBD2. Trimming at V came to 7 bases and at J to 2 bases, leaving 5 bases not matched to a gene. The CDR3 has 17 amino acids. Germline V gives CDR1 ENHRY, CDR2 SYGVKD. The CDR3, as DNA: TGTGCCATCATGGGGACTAGCGGGGGGTACAACACCGGGGAGCTGTTTTTT. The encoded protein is CAIMGTSGGYNTGELFF.

As DNA, the CDR3 is TGTGCCAGCGCGACAGGAAACACCATATATTTT. It specifies CASATGNTIYF. The chain links TRBV27 to TRBJ1-3; no firm D call. Germline lookup yields CDR1 MNHEY and CDR2 SMNVEV (reference sequence). Between the trimmed V and J ends, which lost 8 bases and 4 bases, there was a span of 6 bases. The CDR3 runs to 11 residues.

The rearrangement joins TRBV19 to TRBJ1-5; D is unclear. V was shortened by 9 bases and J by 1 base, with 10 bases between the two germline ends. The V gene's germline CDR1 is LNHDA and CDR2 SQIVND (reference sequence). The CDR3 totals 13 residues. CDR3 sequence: CASAPGSNQPQHF. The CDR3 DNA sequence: TGTGCCAGCGCTCCGGGGAGCAATCAGCCCCAGCATTTT.

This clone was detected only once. Here the CDR3 reads CASSLGLAGHNEQFF. In DNA form, the CDR3 reads TGTGCCAGTAGTCTGGGACTAGCGGGACACAATGAGCAGTTCTTC. The chain has TRBV19 and TRBJ2-1; 13 nucleotides agree with TRBD2. The CDR3 is 15 residues long. Trimming took 5 bases from V and 5 from J; bases not matched to a gene: 3. From germline, CDR1 is LNHDA and CDR2 SQIVND (reference sequence).

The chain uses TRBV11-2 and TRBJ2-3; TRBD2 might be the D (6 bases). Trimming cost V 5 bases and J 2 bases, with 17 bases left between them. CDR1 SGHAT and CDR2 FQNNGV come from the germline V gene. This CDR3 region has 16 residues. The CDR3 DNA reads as TGTGCCAGCAGCCCCGGGGACTCCATAATCACAGATACGCAGTATTTT. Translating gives CASSPGDSIITDTQYF.

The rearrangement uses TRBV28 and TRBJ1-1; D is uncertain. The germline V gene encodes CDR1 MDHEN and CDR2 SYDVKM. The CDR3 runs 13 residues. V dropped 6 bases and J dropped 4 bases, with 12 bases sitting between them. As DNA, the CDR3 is TGTGCCAGCAGCCTCACCTTGGGCACTGAAGCTTTCTTT. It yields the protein CASSLTLGTEAFF.

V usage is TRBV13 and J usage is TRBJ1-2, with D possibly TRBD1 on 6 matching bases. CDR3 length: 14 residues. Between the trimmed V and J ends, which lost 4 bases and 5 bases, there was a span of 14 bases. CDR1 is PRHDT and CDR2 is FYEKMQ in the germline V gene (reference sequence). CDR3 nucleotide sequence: TGTGCCAGCAGCTATGCAGGGGATCATTATGGCTACACCTTC. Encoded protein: CASSYAGDHYGYTF.

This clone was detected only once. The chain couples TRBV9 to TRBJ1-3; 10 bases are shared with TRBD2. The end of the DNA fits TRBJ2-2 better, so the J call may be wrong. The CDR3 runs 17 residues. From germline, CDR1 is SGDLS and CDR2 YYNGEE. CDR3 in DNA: TGTGCCAGCAGCCCTCACGGACTAGCGGCAAACACCGGGGAGCTGTTTTTT. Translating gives CASSPHGLAANTGELFF.

Here the CDR3 reads CASENVGTGVFGEAFF. In DNA form, the CDR3 reads TGTGCCAGCGAAAACGTCGGGACAGGGGTTTTCGGTGAAGCTTTCTTT. This sequence joins TRBV28 and TRBJ1-1, with TRBD1 identical over 10 bases. The germline V gene encodes CDR1 MDHEN and CDR2 SYDVKM. The CDR3 is 16 residues long. After removal of 8 bases from V and 7 bases from J, the junction contained 16 bases not matched to a gene.

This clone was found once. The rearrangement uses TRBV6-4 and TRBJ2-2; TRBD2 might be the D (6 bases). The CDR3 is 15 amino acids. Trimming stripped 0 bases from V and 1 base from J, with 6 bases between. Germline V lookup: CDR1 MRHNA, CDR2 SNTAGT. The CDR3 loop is CASSDSSGNTGELFF. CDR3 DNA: TGTGCCAGCAGTGACTCTAGCGGGAACACCGGGGAGCTGTTTTTT.

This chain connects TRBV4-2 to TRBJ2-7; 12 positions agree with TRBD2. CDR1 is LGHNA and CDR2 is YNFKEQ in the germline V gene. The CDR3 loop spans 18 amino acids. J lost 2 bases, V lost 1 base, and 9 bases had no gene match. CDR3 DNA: TGTGCCAGCAGCCAAGTCGCCCCGACTAGCGGGAGCACCTACGAGCAGTACTTC. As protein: CASSQVAPTSGSTYEQYF.